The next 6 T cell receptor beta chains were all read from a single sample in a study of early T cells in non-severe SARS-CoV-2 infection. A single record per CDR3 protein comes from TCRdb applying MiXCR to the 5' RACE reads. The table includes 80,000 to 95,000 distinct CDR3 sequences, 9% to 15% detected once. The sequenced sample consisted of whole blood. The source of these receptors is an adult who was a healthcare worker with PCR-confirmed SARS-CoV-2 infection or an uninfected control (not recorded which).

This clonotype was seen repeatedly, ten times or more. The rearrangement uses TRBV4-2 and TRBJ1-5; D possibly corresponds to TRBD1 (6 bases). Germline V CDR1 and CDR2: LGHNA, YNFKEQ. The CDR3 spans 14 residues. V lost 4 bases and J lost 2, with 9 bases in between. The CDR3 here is CASSPSGGNQPQHF. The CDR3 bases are TGTGCCAGCAGCCCCTCAGGGGGCAATCAGCCCCAGCATTTT.

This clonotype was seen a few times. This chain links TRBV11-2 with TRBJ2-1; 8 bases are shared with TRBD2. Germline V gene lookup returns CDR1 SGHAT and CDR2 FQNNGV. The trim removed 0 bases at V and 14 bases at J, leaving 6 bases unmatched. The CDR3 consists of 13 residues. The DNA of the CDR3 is TGTGCCAGCAGCTTAGATCTACAAGCGGGGGAGTTCTTC. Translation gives CASSLDLQAGEFF.

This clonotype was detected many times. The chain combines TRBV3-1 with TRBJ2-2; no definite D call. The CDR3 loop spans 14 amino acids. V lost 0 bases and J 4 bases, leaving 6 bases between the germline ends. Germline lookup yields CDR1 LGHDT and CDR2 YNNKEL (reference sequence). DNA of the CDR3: TGTGCCAGCAGCCAAGATTTCCCCACCGGGGAGCTGTTTTTT. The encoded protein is CASSQDFPTGELFF.

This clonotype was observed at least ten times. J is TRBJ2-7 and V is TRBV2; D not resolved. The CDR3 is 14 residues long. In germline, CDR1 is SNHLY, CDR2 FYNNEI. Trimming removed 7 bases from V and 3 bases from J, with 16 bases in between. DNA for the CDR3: TGTGCCAGCACGCTCCGGCAGTCGATCTACGAGCAGTACTTC. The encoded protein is CASTLRQSIYEQYF. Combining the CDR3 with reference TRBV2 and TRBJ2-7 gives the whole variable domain EPEVTQTPSHQVTQMGQEVILRCVPISNHLYFYWYRQILGQKVEFLVSFYNNEISEKSEIFDDQFSVERPDGSNFTLKIRSTKLEDSAMYFCASTLRQSIYEQYFGPGTRLTVT.

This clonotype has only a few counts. The CDR3: CASSLSGDTEAFF. The CDR3 DNA is TGCGCCAGCAGCTTGTCTGGGGACACTGAAGCTTTCTTT. The gene calls are TRBV5-1 and TRBJ1-1; no clear D gene. V was cut by 1 base and J by 3 bases, with 7 bases left in between. Per germline, CDR1 SGHRS and CDR2 YFSETQ. The CDR3 length is 13 residues.

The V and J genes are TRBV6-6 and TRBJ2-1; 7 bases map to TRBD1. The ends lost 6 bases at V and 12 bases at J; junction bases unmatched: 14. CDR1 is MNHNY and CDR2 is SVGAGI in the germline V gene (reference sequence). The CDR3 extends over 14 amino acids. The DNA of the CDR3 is TGTGCCAGCAGAGTAACAGGGGACCTTAAGAGGCAGTTCTTC. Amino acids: CASRVTGDLKRQFF.